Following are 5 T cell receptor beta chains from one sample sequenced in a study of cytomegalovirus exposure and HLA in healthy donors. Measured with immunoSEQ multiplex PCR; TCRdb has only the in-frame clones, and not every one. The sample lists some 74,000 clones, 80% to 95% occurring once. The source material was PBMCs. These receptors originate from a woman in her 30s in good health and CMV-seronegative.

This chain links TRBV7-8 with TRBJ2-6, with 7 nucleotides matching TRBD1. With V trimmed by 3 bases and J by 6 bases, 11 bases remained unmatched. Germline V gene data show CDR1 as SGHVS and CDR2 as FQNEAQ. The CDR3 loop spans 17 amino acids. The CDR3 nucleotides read TGTGCCAGCAGCTTGCGACAGGGCAGCTCAGAGGCCAACGTCCTGACTTTC. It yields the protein CASSLRQGSSEANVLTF.

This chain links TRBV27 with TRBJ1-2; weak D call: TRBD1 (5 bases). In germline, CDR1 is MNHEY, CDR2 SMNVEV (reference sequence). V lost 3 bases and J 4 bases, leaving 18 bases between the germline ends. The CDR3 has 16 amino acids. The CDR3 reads CASSFSTRGGGYGYTF. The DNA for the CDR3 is TGTGCCAGCAGTTTCTCCACACGGGGGGGAGGCTATGGCTACACCTTC.

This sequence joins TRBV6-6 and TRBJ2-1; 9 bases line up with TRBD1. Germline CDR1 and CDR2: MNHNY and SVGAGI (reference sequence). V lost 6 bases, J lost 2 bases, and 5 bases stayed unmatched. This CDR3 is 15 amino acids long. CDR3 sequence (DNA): TGTGCCAGCAGACCAAGGACAGGGGCCTACAATGAGCAGTTCTTC. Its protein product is CASRPRTGAYNEQFF.

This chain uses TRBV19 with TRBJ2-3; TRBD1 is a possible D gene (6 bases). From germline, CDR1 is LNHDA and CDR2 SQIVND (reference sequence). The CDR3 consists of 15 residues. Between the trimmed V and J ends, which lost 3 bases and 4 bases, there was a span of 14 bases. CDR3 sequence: CASSIVAGESDTQYF. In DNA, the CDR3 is TGTGCCAGTAGTATCGTGGCAGGGGAATCAGATACGCAGTATTTT.

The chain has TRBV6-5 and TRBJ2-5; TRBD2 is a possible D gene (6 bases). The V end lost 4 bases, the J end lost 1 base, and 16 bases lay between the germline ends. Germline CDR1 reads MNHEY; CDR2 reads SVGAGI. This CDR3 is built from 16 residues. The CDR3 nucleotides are TGTGCCAGCAGTTCCCACTTAGCGGTCCGCCAAGAGACCCAGTACTTC. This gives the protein CASSSHLAVRQETQYF.